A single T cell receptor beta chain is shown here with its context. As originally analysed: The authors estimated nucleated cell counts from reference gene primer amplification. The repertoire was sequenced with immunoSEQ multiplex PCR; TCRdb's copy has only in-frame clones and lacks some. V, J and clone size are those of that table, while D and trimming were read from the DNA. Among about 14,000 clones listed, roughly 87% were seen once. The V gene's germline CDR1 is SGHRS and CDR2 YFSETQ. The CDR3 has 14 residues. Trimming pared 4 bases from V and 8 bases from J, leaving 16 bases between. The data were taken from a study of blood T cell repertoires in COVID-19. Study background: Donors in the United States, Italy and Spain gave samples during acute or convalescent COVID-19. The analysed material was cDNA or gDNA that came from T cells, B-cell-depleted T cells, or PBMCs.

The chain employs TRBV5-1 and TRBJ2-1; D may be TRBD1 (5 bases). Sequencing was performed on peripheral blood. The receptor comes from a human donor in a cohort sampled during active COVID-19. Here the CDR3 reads CASSRGHGRDEQFF. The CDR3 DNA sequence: TGCGCCAGCAGCCGTGGACACGGACGAGATGAGCAGTTCTTC.